The 5 T cell receptor beta chains below all came from one sample that was sequenced in a study of T cell responses to AZD1222 COVID-19 vaccine. Assay used: immunoSEQ multiplex PCR; TCRdb lists only in-frame clones, some missing. The sample lists over 55,000 clones; 84% were seen once. The sequenced sample was peripheral blood, obtained on day 0 of AZD1222 vaccination. These receptors originate from an adult in good health.

In its sample, this clone was seen a few times. The chain recombines TRBV6-6 with TRBJ2-3; TRBD1 might be the D (6 bases). The CDR3 totals 12 residues. With 8 bases removed from V and 4 bases from J, the gap between germline ends came to 10 bases. Germline V gives CDR1 MNHNY, CDR2 SVGAGI (reference sequence). CDR3 in amino acids: CASHRGSDTQYF. The DNA for the CDR3 is TGTGCCAGCCATAGGGGGTCAGATACGCAGTATTTT.

This rearrangement joins TRBV3-1 (or the pseudogene TRBV3-2) to TRBJ1-2; D not resolved. Germline V CDR1 and CDR2: LGHDT, YNNKEL (reference sequence). The ends were cut back, 4 bases at V and 7 bases at J, with 16 bases in the middle. The CDR3 is 14 amino acids. This CDR3 reads CASSLGTVIRGYTF. CDR3 coding DNA: TGTGCCAGCAGCCTCGGAACAGTAATACGTGGCTACACCTTC.

The rearrangement uses TRBV6-5 and TRBJ1-3, with a tentative D call TRBD1 (6 bases). V was clipped by 2 bases and J by 4 bases, with 12 bases between them. The length of the CDR3 is 15 residues. CDR1 and CDR2 from the germline V gene are MNHEY and SVGAGI. The CDR3 here is CASSYIQGGGNTIYF. The CDR3 DNA sequence: TGTGCCAGCAGTTACATACAGGGAGGGGGAAACACCATATATTTT.

The CDR3 is CASSTALHTEAFF. The CDR3 region has the DNA TGTGCCAGCTCGACAGCTCTTCACACTGAAGCTTTCTTT. The chain couples TRBV6-5 to TRBJ1-1, with a tentative D call TRBD1 (5 bases). CDR1 and CDR2 from the germline V gene are MNHEY and SVGAGI. Trimming shortened V by 8 bases and J by 3 bases, and 13 bases separated the two germline ends. There are 13 residues in the CDR3.

V usage is TRBV19 and J usage is TRBJ2-1; TRBD2 agrees at 8 bases. Germline loops: CDR1 LNHDA, CDR2 SQIVND (reference sequence). This CDR3 spans 16 amino acids. With 8 bases clipped from V and 0 bases from J, the junction kept 9 bases outside the gene matches. The CDR3 protein is CASGRRGASSYNEQFF. In nucleotides, the CDR3 is TGTGCCAGTGGACGGCGGGGGGCTAGCTCCTACAATGAGCAGTTCTTC.